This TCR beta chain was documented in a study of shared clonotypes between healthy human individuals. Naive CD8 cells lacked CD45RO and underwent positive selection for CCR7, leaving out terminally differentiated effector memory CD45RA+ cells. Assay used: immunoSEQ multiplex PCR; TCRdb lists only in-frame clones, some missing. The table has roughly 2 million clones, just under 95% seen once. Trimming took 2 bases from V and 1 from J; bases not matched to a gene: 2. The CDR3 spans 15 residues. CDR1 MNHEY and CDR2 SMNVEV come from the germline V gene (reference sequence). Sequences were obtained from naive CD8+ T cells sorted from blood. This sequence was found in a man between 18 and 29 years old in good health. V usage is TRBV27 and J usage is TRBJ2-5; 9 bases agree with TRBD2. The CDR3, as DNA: TGTGCCAGCAGTTTAGGGCGGGGGGGCCAAGAGACCCAGTACTTC. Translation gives CASSLGRGGQETQYF.